This T cell receptor (beta chain) was identified during a study of cytomegalovirus exposure and HLA in healthy donors. This clone was detected only once. V shed 0 bases, J shed 0 bases, and the junction held 7 bases outside the gene matches. The germline V gene has CDR1 LGHNA and CDR2 YNFKEQ. The CDR3 is made up of 18 amino acids. The PCR ran on 60 Vbeta and 13 Jbeta primers. Here immunoSEQ multiplex PCR was the method, and the copy in TCRdb shows in-frame clones only, minus some. This table has some 85,000 clones, 70% to 80% appearing once. Sequencing used PBMCs. The rearrangement uses TRBV4-2 and TRBJ2-7; 11 bases are shared with TRBD2. The receptor was derived from a man aged 25-40 years in good health and CMV-seronegative. CDR3 nucleotides: TGTGCCAGCAGCCAAGATTCGACTAGCGGGATCATCTCCTACGAGCAGTACTTC. Its protein product is CASSQDSTSGIISYEQYF.